These T cell receptor beta chains were read from a single sample in a study of cytomegalovirus exposure and HLA in healthy donors. Libraries were prepared by immunoSEQ multiplex PCR; TCRdb keeps only in-frame clonotypes and omits some of them. The sample has about 59,000 clones, under 90% seen once. The specimen was PBMCs. These receptors all come from a woman in her thirties or forties in good health and CMV-seronegative. Each CDR3 is given with its conserved first and last residue. A D gene is named only where the DNA matches it firmly. Size is omitted from some rows. Given values are once, few, many or a class for expanded clones.

size	J	D	V	CDR3	DNA
NA	TRBJ2-7	TRBD1	TRBV18	CASSPGTDLYEQYF	TGTGCCAGCTCACCCGGGACAGATCTCTACGAGCAGTACTTC
NA	TRBJ2-3	TRBD1	TRBV5-6	CASSFRDRALVTQYF	TGTGCCAGCAGCTTTAGGGACAGGGCCCTAGTTACGCAGTATTTT
once	TRBJ1-2	NA	TRBV6-5	CASSYSRDGAYGYTF	TGTGCCAGCAGTTACTCGCGAGATGGGGCCTATGGCTACACCTTC
NA	TRBJ2-1	TRBD2	TRBV11-2	CASSSPTGTTSYNEQFF	TGTGCCAGCAGCTCCCCCACCGGGACTACCTCCTACAATGAGCAGTTCTTC
few	TRBJ2-7	TRBD1	TRBV6-1	CASSTGGPYEQYF	TGTGCCAGCAGTACAGGGGGGCCCTACGAGCAGTACTTC
once	TRBJ2-1	TRBD1	TRBV7-6	CASIPSSQGGFNEQFF	TGTGCCAGCATCCCATCCTCACAGGGGGGCTTCAATGAGCAGTTCTTC
NA	TRBJ2-7	TRBD2	TRBV4-2	CASSQGPTSGSSYEQYF	TGTGCCAGCAGCCAAGGCCCGACTAGCGGGTCCTCCTACGAGCAGTACTTC
NA	TRBJ1-1	TRBD1	TRBV7-3	CASSLDRGHTEAFF	TGTGCCAGCAGCTTAGACAGGGGACACACTGAAGCTTTCTTT
NA	TRBJ1-2	NA	TRBV4-1	CASSHPANYGYTF	TGCGCCAGCAGCCACCCCGCTAACTATGGCTACACCTTC
NA	TRBJ2-4	NA	TRBV2	CASFGGVLAKNIQYF	TGTGCCAGCTTCGGCGGAGTGCTAGCCAAAAACATTCAGTACTTC
NA	TRBJ2-2	TRBD2	TRBV11-2	CASSFSSGRSGELFF	TGTGCCAGCAGCTTTTCCAGCGGGAGGTCCGGGGAGCTGTTTTTT
few	TRBJ2-5	NA	TRBV4-3	CASSQVFTGHVKTQYF	TGCGCCAGCAGCCAAGTCTTCACAGGCCATGTGAAGACCCAGTACTTC
NA	TRBJ1-1	TRBD1	TRBV19	CASSIQGAETEAFF	TGTGCCAGTAGTATACAGGGGGCAGAAACTGAAGCTTTCTTT
NA	TRBJ2-5	NA	TRBV28	CASSLGQANQETQYF	TGTGCCAGCAGTTTGGGTCAGGCTAACCAAGAGACCCAGTACTTC
NA	TRBJ2-1	TRBD2	TRBV18	CASSGGTSGRNEQFF	TGTGCCAGCTCAGGAGGCACTAGCGGGAGGAATGAGCAGTTCTTC
NA	TRBJ1-3	NA	TRBV2	CASSEAILRGTEDFGNTIYF	TGTGCCAGCAGTGAAGCGATCCTTAGAGGAACGGAGGACTTTGGAAACACCATATATTTT
NA	TRBJ2-1	TRBD2	TRBV19	CASRTGTSGTYNEQFF	TGTGCCAGTAGGACCGGGACTAGCGGGACCTACAATGAGCAGTTCTTC
NA	TRBJ1-1	NA	TRBV7-9	CASSARGRGGSTEAFF	TGTGCCAGCAGCGCCCGGGGGCGGGGGGGGAGCACTGAAGCTTTCTTT
NA	TRBJ2-2	NA	TRBV9	CASSVAGANTGELFF	TGTGCCAGCAGCGTAGCGGGGGCGAACACCGGGGAGCTGTTTTTT
few	TRBJ1-3	TRBD1	TRBV5-6	CASSSSFGTGFGNTIYF	TGTGCCAGCAGCTCATCGTTCGGGACAGGGTTTGGAAACACCATATATTTT
NA	TRBJ2-2	NA	TRBV11-1	CASSAIGAANTGELFF	TGTGCCAGCAGCGCCATTGGGGCTGCGAACACCGGGGAGCTGTTTTTT
NA	TRBJ2-2	NA	TRBV18	CASSLLREPNTGELFF	TGTGCCAGCTCACTCCTCCGGGAACCGAACACCGGGGAGCTGTTTTTT
once	TRBJ2-3	NA	TRBV27	CASRRGPLSTDTQYF	TGTGCCAGCCGAAGGGGCCCCCTCAGCACAGATACGCAGTATTTT
NA	TRBJ1-1	TRBD1	TRBV6-4	CASRNRSGTANTEAFF	TGTGCCAGCAGGAATCGCTCCGGGACAGCGAACACTGAAGCTTTCTTT
NA	TRBJ2-1	TRBD2	TRBV10-3	CAIRSSGSINEQFF	TGTGCCATCAGGTCGAGCGGGAGTATCAATGAGCAGTTCTTC
NA	TRBJ2-5	TRBD2	TRBV7-7	CASSATSGQETQYF	TGTGCCAGCAGCGCCACTAGCGGTCAAGAGACCCAGTACTTC
NA	TRBJ2-2	TRBD1	TRBV19	CASSDKGQGTGELFF	TGTGCCAGTAGTGATAAAGGACAGGGCACCGGGGAGCTGTTTTTT
once	TRBJ2-7	NA	TRBV5-1	CASSPTPITSHPLYEQYF	TGCGCCAGCAGCCCAACTCCTATTACTAGTCATCCCCTCTACGAGCAGTACTTC
few	TRBJ2-7	TRBD2	TRBV30	CAWKMQGIPRGSGRVGEVYEQYF	TGTGCCTGGAAGATGCAGGGGATTCCTCGGGGTAGCGGGAGGGTAGGGGAGGTCTACGAGCAGTACTTC
once	TRBJ1-1	NA	TRBV29-1	CSVGDMNTEAFF	TGCAGCGTTGGGGACATGAACACTGAAGCTTTCTTT
NA	TRBJ1-1	TRBD1	TRBV15	CATSATTGGTEAFF	TGTGCCACCAGCGCTACGACAGGGGGCACTGAAGCTTTCTTT
NA	TRBJ1-6	TRBD1	TRBV6-5	CASTRGTGFSSPLHF	TGTGCCAGCACCCGGGGGACAGGGTTTTCTTCACCCCTCCACTTT
NA	TRBJ2-3	NA	TRBV4-3	CASSQDRSGSTDTQYF	TGCGCCAGCAGCCAAGATAGGAGCGGGAGCACAGATACGCAGTATTTT
NA	TRBJ2-1	NA	TRBV11-1	CASSIFIGSLAGQFF	TGTGCCAGCTCCATATTTATAGGTAGCCTAGCCGGGCAGTTCTTC
NA	TRBJ1-5	NA	TRBV6-1	CASSEADRNQPQHF	TGTGCCAGCAGTGAAGCAGACAGGAATCAGCCCCAGCATTTT
NA	TRBJ2-1	NA	TRBV9	CASSQEGGKSSYNEQFF	TGTGCCAGCAGCCAAGAAGGGGGTAAAAGCTCCTACAATGAGCAGTTCTTC
once	TRBJ1-1	NA	TRBV25-1	CASSEYILGGEEDTEAFF	TGTGCCAGCAGTGAATATATCCTGGGGGGGGAAGAGGACACTGAAGCTTTCTTT
NA	TRBJ2-1	NA	TRBV5-1	CASSPGMGEQFF	TGCGCCAGCAGCCCGGGAATGGGGGAGCAGTTCTTC
once	TRBJ2-1	NA	TRBV18	CASSPPLALNEQFF	TGTGCCAGCTCACCTCCACTAGCCCTCAATGAGCAGTTCTTC
NA	TRBJ1-5	TRBD1	TRBV7-3	CANTQTRGQNNQPQHF	TGTGCCAATACCCAAACAAGGGGACAGAACAATCAGCCCCAGCATTTT
few	TRBJ1-2	NA	TRBV11-2	CASRFPGDRYGYTF	TGTGCCAGCAGGTTCCCGGGGGATCGTTATGGCTACACCTTC
NA	TRBJ2-2	NA	TRBV19	CASIVSGAGTGELFF	TGTGCCAGTATAGTATCAGGGGCGGGTACCGGGGAGCTGTTTTTT
NA	TRBJ1-2	NA	TRBV29-1	CSVEDRRETSYGYTF	TGCAGCGTTGAAGATAGGCGGGAAACTAGCTATGGCTACACCTTC
NA	TRBJ2-2	TRBD2	TRBV13	CASSFVASGSTLATGELFF	TGTGCCAGCAGCTTCGTCGCTAGCGGGAGTACTCTAGCCACCGGGGAGCTGTTTTTT
NA	TRBJ2-1	NA	TRBV21-1	CASSKGERDPYNEQFF	TGTGCCAGCAGCAAAGGGGAGCGGGACCCCTACAATGAGCAGTTCTTC
NA	TRBJ2-5	NA	TRBV1	CTRPLAAQETQYF	TGCACCAGGCCACTAGCCGCTCAAGAGACCCAGTACTTC
NA	TRBJ1-3	NA	TRBV5-4	CASSLGQVSGNTIYF	TGTGCCAGCAGCTTGGGGCAAGTCTCTGGAAACACCATATATTTT
NA	TRBJ2-7	TRBD2	TRBV4-2	CASSQGREGQYF	TGTGCCAGTAGCCAGGGGCGGGAGGGGCAGTACTTC